This T cell receptor (beta chain) was documented in a study of cytomegalovirus exposure and HLA in healthy donors (dated by TCRdb to 2015 to 2018). With respect to the entire study: In an earlier analysis of 587 of the donors, roughly 300 Gb of sequence data and some 100 million unique TCR beta sequences from roughly 200 million T cells were reported. The aim of the study was to test whether cataloging public T cell receptors could identify signatures of past pathogen exposure. A later genetic analysis took genome-wide SNP genotypes for about 55% of the roughly 670 donors and used that subset as a discovery cohort. HLA typing covered class I and class II loci at four-digit resolution. Of the roughly 400 genotyped donors, around 81% fell in the genetic ancestry cluster associated with self-reported Caucasian donors. Five DR-DQ haplotypes were handled as single units for association and clustering because linkage in the cohort was strong. Among under 450 genotyped donors of the cohort, an average of approximately 240,000 unique TCR beta nucleotide sequences were sequenced per donor, roughly 20% of them non-productive. In an earlier analysis of 587 of the donors, high-throughput TCR beta sequencing was used to judge whether each TCR beta V gene segment behaved as functional or pseudogenic. The study combined high-throughput TCR immunosequencing, statistical association of individual TCRs with disease status, and machine learning to predict cytomegalovirus infection status. The number of donors typed differed by locus, with 629-630 for A, B, C, DRB1 and DQB1, roughly 550 for DQA1, approximately 570 for DPA1, and around 460 for DPB1. The study used immunosequencing to profile the T cell repertoires of several hundred subjects and linked those repertoires to cytomegalovirus serostatus. Rather than drawing on any new phenotypic data, the later analysis identified candidate immune exposures from TCR beta sequences and the way those sequences occurred across donors. In a later analysis, previously published TCR beta repertoires from 550 to 750 donors were re-analyzed and high-resolution HLA genotyping was added so that TCR occurrence patterns could be studied. Roughly 300 gigabases of sequencing data and 80 million or so unique TCR sequences were included in an early release covering around 600 HLA-typed donors. Every repertoire in the discovery cohort had been generated on one and the same sequencing platform. Donor age, sex, ethnicity and CMV serostatus were collected together with the repertoire data. Along with the 666-subject first cohort, a separate validation cohort of over 90 different subjects was used.

General study outcomes and caveats: Specific HLA alleles were associated with 15,000 to 20,000 TCR beta sequences at a false discovery rate of 0.05 in a later analysis. Most TCR sequences were seen in very few donors, while some public TCRs were found in many individuals. Because some donors lacked HLA typing at each locus, the association tests relied only on the typed subset. In a later analysis, several top co-occurrence clusters were reported to appear linked to parvovirus B19, influenza, CMV and Epstein-Barr virus. A further reported finding was that TCR beta sequences accurately predicted the HLA-A and HLA-B alleles for most subjects in the first cohort. Compared with equally common non-associated chains, HLA-associated TCR beta chains in a later analysis were more clonally expanded and had lower generation probabilities. The 87-base-pair reads could not distinguish some IMGT-functional V segments, including TRBV6-2 and TRBV6-3, so those segments were excluded. A total of fewer than 200 TCR beta chains were listed by the study as associated with cytomegalovirus. The sequencing pipeline was judged likely to have produced a cluster of highly shared sequence variants as a technical artifact. A later genetic analysis associated a missense DCLRE1C variant with V-gene and J-gene trimming of TCR beta chains, and an independent cohort replicated the association. In vitro tests confirmed that a few of the cytomegalovirus-associated TCR beta chains recognize cytomegalovirus antigens. Linkage disequilibrium might explain the correlated functional status among segregating V segments, but an unknown experimental factor could not be excluded. Roughly 17 rarely observed V segments, including chromosome 9 orphons, were excluded from the earlier analysis of about 500 of the donors because counts were too low. A later analysis found that most CMV-associated TCR beta chains appeared HLA-restricted, with HLA associations seemingly driven largely by CMV exposure. In this cohort, only TCR beta chains were sequenced, and detectable features were limited by the absence of alpha or paired-chain data. CMV serostatus was the only immune exposure information available for the cohort. Roughly uniform sequencing depth across donors was assumed in presence/absence analyses, although this assumption may not hold. In an earlier analysis of more than 450 of the donors, most TCR beta V segments were observed in productive rearrangements about 87% or about 30% of the time, broadly matching IMGT annotations. In a later analysis, TCR association rates were found to vary across HLA loci, with the most associated TCRs seen for DRB1 alleles and the fewest for HLA-C alleles. The authors suggested that the approach could potentially be generalized to other disease states and immunological phenotypes. According to a later genetic analysis, donors in an Asian-associated ancestry cluster had fewer N-insertions in productive TCRs than the roughly 670-donor mean. Strong co-occurrence of HLA alleles, especially DR and DQ, made assigning TCR associations to individual alleles difficult. The classifier was reported to diagnose cytomegalovirus status with high specificity and sensitivity in both the original and validation cohorts.

In regard to this clone: What this receptor recognizes is not known. Base qualities are not provided; no much larger clone lies one nucleotide away.

The germline V gene sets CDR1 to MDHEN and CDR2 to SYDVKM. Including the terminal cysteine and phenylalanine, the CDR3 comprises 14 residues. The entry retains the CDR3 DNA only, 42 bases that are in frame from base 1. V is cut back by 5 bases and J by 8 bases, with 9 bases in the junction unmatched. In total, more than 500 healthy bone marrow donors made up the cohort. Cohort members were all nominally healthy when sampled, although unrecorded immune exposures were likely present. The donor was CMV seropositive and belonged to the group of around 300 seropositive cohort members. A peripheral blood sample was provided by each donor, and peripheral blood mononuclear cells were used for TCR beta sequencing. Genomic DNA was extracted from the blood cell samples with the Qiagen DNeasy Blood Extraction Kit. Receptors were amplified or captured by the immunoSEQ multiplex PCR assay. A mixture of 60 forward primers for TCR Vbeta segments and 13 reverse primers for TCR Jbeta segments was used in the multiplex PCR. Amplification of the CDR3 region of rearranged TCR beta genes was performed with a multiplex PCR assay on genomic DNA. Amplified TCR beta libraries were sequenced as 87-base-pair reads on the Illumina HiSeq System. In the paper's pipeline: Across the 670 or so repertoires, a later analysis counted approximately 83 million unique TCR beta chains, about 10 million of which were shared by at least two donors. Raw reads were error-corrected and collapsed into unique sequences by a nearest-neighbor algorithm in which closely related sequences were merged to remove PCR and sequencing errors. Alignment of CDR3 sequences to IMGT reference sequences was used to assign V, D and J gene segments. For a sequence to be retained, a match of at least six nucleotides was required to both a V gene segment and a J gene segment. A rearrangement counted as productive if the CDR3 had no stop codons and remained in frame with V and J, and every other rearrangement counted as non-productive. Following IMGT convention, CDR3 was defined as the stretch from the second conserved V-encoded cysteine to the conserved J-encoded phenylalanine. Sequences without an unambiguous match to a single V gene segment were excluded from the earlier analysis of approximately 560 of the donors. In an earlier analysis of about 590 of the donors, a V segment was called functional when productive rearrangements were above 56.7%, and segregating when the standard deviation between donors exceeded 5%. A statistical classification framework was built to diagnose cytomegalovirus status from the catalog of TCR beta chain sequences. In a later analysis, V and J genes were assigned by comparing TCR nucleotide sequences against IMGT/GENE-DB human TR gene sequences. The TCRdist pipeline was used in a later analysis to assign CDR3 sequences and most-parsimonious VDJ recombination scenarios. In a later analysis, every TCR beta chain was defined by the combination of its CDR3 amino acid sequence and its V-gene family, and reads without a unique V-gene family were dropped. In a later analysis, 550 to 650 highly shared, low-generation-probability nucleotide sequences were removed to address suspected cross-contamination and a sequencing artifact. A later analysis calculated a clonal expansion index for each public chain from normalized within-repertoire ranks of inferred template counts. In a later analysis, generation probabilities were computed using a VDJ recombination model fitted to out-of-frame rearrangements, and the results were checked against IGoR. In a later analysis, hypergeometric tests were used to score TCR-TCR, TCR-HLA and TCR-CMV co-occurrence, with a repertoire-size bias correction applied to TCR pairs. To estimate false discovery rates, a later analysis permuted the HLA or CMV assignments 20 times. In a later analysis, co-occurring TCRs were grouped with DBSCAN, and TCRdist sequence similarity was added when clustering was performed within HLA-allele-positive subsets. Repertoires with fewer than 30,000 or more than 120,000 public chains, plus five repertoires with anomalous nucleotide sharing, were excluded from co-occurrence clustering. Here the immuneACCESS table is served through TCRdb, limited to in-frame sequences with V and J called. Missing clones are a known gap in these copies; in checked studies unresolved V genes cover under half, and the rest lacks a known reason. That table furnishes V, J and clone size, whereas the DNA furnished D and trimming. The sample data list around 160,000 clones, and 60% to 80% of these were observed just once. 4.7% of the sample is held by the ten biggest clonotypes.

The sample comprised PBMCs. The clonotype comes from a man aged 18 to 30 in good health and CMV-seropositive. Here the chain combines TRBV28 and TRBJ2-1, and TRBD2 aligns with 7 junction nucleotides. The nucleotide sequence is given as TGTGCCAGCAGTCCTCTGGGGAGGGTCGATGAGCAGTTCTTC. Its protein product is CASSPLGRVDEQFF.